Below, 17 T cell receptor beta chains from the same sample are listed, as sequenced in a study of T cells in tuberculosis. Measured with immunoSEQ multiplex PCR; TCRdb has only the in-frame clones, and not every one. This table holds about 40,000 clones, roughly 94% found once. The time point: new active TB diagnosis, blood taken before or within 7 days of starting treatment. The sequences come from PBMCs, collected at tuberculosis diagnosis. The receptors come from an adult with tuberculosis.

V usage is TRBV7-9 and J usage is TRBJ1-5, with D uncertain. The CDR3 runs 15 residues. Germline V gene sequence: CDR1 SEHNR, CDR2 FQNEAQ (reference sequence). Trimming pared 1 base from V and 3 bases from J, leaving 10 bases between. The CDR3 coding sequence is TGTGCCAGCAGCTTAGTAGGAGGAGACAATCAGCCCCAGCATTTT. This translates into CASSLVGGDNQPQHF. Looking up the rest from reference TRBV7-9 and TRBJ1-5 gives the full variable domain: DTGVSQNPRHKITKRGQNVTFRCDPISEHNRLYWYRQTLGQGPEFLTYFQNEAQLEKSRLLSDRFSAERPKGSFSTLEIQRTEQGDSAMYLCASSLVGGDNQPQHFGDGTRLSIL.

The rearrangement links TRBV19 to TRBJ2-6, with no clear D. V lost 3 bases to trimming and J lost 2 bases, with 8 bases between them. This CDR3 contains 15 residues. CDR1 LNHDA and CDR2 SQIVND come from the germline V gene (reference sequence). CDR3 in amino acids: CASSIHRTGANVLTF. CDR3 coding DNA: TGTGCCAGTAGTATCCACAGAACTGGGGCCAACGTCCTGACTTTC.

This chain joins TRBV6-5 and TRBJ1-1, with 8 bases that match TRBD1. CDR1 and CDR2 (germline): MNHEY, SVGAGI. The V gene end was trimmed by 6 bases and the J gene end by 1 base; junction bases not matched to a gene: 4. The CDR3 has 14 amino acids. DNA of the CDR3: TGTGCCAGCAGCAGGGGGCGGTGGAACACTGAAGCTTTCTTT. As protein: CASSRGRWNTEAFF.

The chain is built from TRBV11-2 and TRBJ1-1; D might be TRBD1 (5 bases). This CDR3 is built from 15 residues. Germline V gives CDR1 SGHAT, CDR2 FQNNGV. With 4 bases removed from V and 0 bases from J, the gap between germline ends came to 12 bases. Here the CDR3 DNA reads TGTGCCAGCAGCTCTGGGGCCCTGATGAACACTGAAGCTTTCTTT. Its protein is CASSSGALMNTEAFF.

V usage is TRBV12-5 and J usage is TRBJ1-5; tentative D call: TRBD1 (5 bases). The germline CDR1 and CDR2 sequences are LGHNT and FRNRAP. The CDR3 sequence is 15 residues long. The V gene lost 0 bases and the J gene lost 2 bases, with 8 bases spanning the gap. The CDR3 DNA reads as TGTGCTAGTGGTTTGGTACCGGGGGGCAATCAGCCCCAGCATTTT. It encodes CASGLVPGGNQPQHF. Combining the CDR3 with reference TRBV12-5 and TRBJ1-5 gives the whole variable domain DARVTQTPRHKVTEMGQEVTMRCQPILGHNTVFWYRQTMMQGLELLAYFRNRAPLDDSGMPKDRFSAEMPDATLATLKIQPSEPRDSAVYFCASGLVPGGNQPQHFGDGTRLSIL.

The genes are TRBV28 and TRBJ1-2; D is perhaps TRBD1 (5 bases). Trimming removed 1 base from V and 5 bases from J, with 8 bases in between. The CDR3 consists of 13 residues. CDR1 is MDHEN and CDR2 is SYDVKM in the germline V gene. CDR3 amino acids: CASSLSGTYGYTF. In DNA form, the CDR3 reads TGTGCCAGCAGTTTATCAGGGACTTATGGCTACACCTTC.

The V gene is TRBV21-1, the J gene TRBJ2-1; TRBD2, the table's D call, was not compared with the DNA. TRBV21-1 is a listed pseudogene. The CDR3 has 20 amino acids. The DNA of the CDR3 is TGTGCCAGCAAAACAGGGACTAGTCAGACGCATTCTACCCCCCCCAATGAGCAGTTCTTC. Translation: CASKTGTSQTHSTPPNEQFF.

The chain employs TRBV18 and TRBJ2-7; D is possibly TRBD1 (6 bases). The CDR3 contains 13 residues. Germline V gene sequence: CDR1 KGHSH, CDR2 LQKENI. Trimming stripped 3 bases from V and 3 bases from J, with 9 bases between. DNA of the CDR3: TGTGCCAGCTCACCGGGGGCTAACTACGAGCAGTACTTC. It translates to CASSPGANYEQYF.

The chain is built from TRBV6-5 and TRBJ1-1; D is perhaps TRBD1 (5 bases). Per germline, CDR1 MNHEY and CDR2 SVGAGI. The length of the CDR3 is 14 residues. Trimming pared 0 bases from V and 1 base from J, leaving 6 bases between. The DNA for the CDR3 is TGTGCCAGCAGTTACTCTGGGGCGAACACTGAAGCTTTCTTT. The encoded protein is CASSYSGANTEAFF.

J is TRBJ1-1 and V is TRBV9, with D maybe TRBD1 (5 bases). Per the germline V gene, CDR1 is SGDLS and CDR2 is YYNGEE. Trimming left V 0 bases short and J 0 bases short, with 9 bases between. This CDR3 comprises 15 residues. CDR3 in amino acids: CASSVVGGMNTEAFF. The CDR3 DNA is TGTGCCAGCAGCGTAGTGGGGGGGATGAACACTGAAGCTTTCTTT.

The chain couples TRBV5-5 to TRBJ1-5, with 8 bases identical to TRBD1. The V and J ends lost 2 bases and 3 bases, in that order; junction bases with no gene match: 7. Germline CDR1 SGHKS, CDR2 YYEKEE (reference sequence). The CDR3 contains 16 residues. CDR3 region: CASSFALTGVNQPQHF. For the CDR3, the DNA is TGTGCCAGCAGCTTTGCTCTGACAGGGGTCAATCAGCCCCAGCATTTT. Together with reference TRBV5-5 and TRBJ1-5, the CDR3 gives the full variable domain: DAGVTQSPTHLIKTRGQQVTLRCSPISGHKSVSWYQQVLGQGPQFIFQYYEKEERGRGNFPDRFSARQFPNYSSELNVNALLLGDSALYLCASSFALTGVNQPQHFGDGTRLSIL.

The gene calls are TRBV7-2 and TRBJ2-3, with D possibly being TRBD2 (6 bases). V dropped 3 bases and J dropped 4 bases, with 20 bases sitting between them. Germline-derived CDR1 and CDR2 are SGHTA and FQGNSA. The CDR3 contains 17 residues. The CDR3: CASSFPTAGLGPDTQYF. Written as DNA, the CDR3 is TGTGCCAGCAGCTTTCCAACCGCGGGACTGGGACCAGATACGCAGTATTTT. Filled out from reference TRBV7-2 and TRBJ2-3, the complete variable domain reads GAGVSQSPSNKVTEKGKDVELRCDPISGHTALYWYRQSLGQGLEFLIYFQGNSAPDKSGLPSDRFSAERTGGSVSTLTIQRTQQEDSAVYLCASSFPTAGLGPDTQYFGPGTRLTVL.

This clone was found once. The rearrangement links TRBV29-1 to TRBJ1-3, with a possible D match to TRBD1 (5 bases). Germline values: CDR1 SQVTM, CDR2 ANQGSEA. This CDR3 contains 12 residues. Trimming cost V 6 bases and J 2 bases, with 8 bases left between them. This CDR3 reads CSVGAAGNTIYF. CDR3 DNA: TGCAGCGTAGGGGCAGCTGGAAACACCATATATTTT.

This rearrangement joins TRBV7-2 to TRBJ2-5; 9 bases are shared with TRBD1. This CDR3 region has 15 residues. Germline values: CDR1 SGHTA, CDR2 FQGNSA. With V trimmed by 5 bases and J by 4 bases, 8 bases remained unmatched. CDR3 DNA sequence: TGTGCCAGCAGCCGACAGGGGGTAGTACGAGAGACCCAGTACTTC. Translated: CASSRQGVVRETQYF.

The chain uses TRBV5-6 and TRBJ1-5; 7 bases map to TRBD1. The CDR3 totals 15 residues. Germline V gene lookup returns CDR1 SGHDT and CDR2 YYEEEE. V shed 4 bases, J shed 4 bases, and the junction held 8 bases outside the gene matches. Here the CDR3 DNA reads TGTGCCAGCAGCGTCCGGGACAGAGGGAATCAGCCCCAGCATTTT. Translating gives CASSVRDRGNQPQHF.

The rearrangement joins TRBV7-7 to TRBJ2-5; 9 bases match TRBD2. Per germline, CDR1 SSHAT and CDR2 FNYEAQ (reference sequence). V lost 0 bases to trimming and J lost 1 base; unmatched junction nucleotides: 3. The CDR3 sequence is 16 residues long. The CDR3 sequence: CASSLASSGGQETQYF. As DNA, the CDR3 is TGTGCCAGCAGCTTAGCCAGTAGCGGGGGCCAAGAGACCCAGTACTTC. Full variable domain (missing parts from reference TRBV7-7 and TRBJ2-5): GAGVSQSPRYKVTKRGQDVTLRCDPISSHATLYWYQQALGQGPEFLTYFNYEAQPDKSGLPSDRFSAERPEGSISTLTIQRTEQRDSAMYRCASSLASSGGQETQYFGPGTRLLVL.

The chain uses TRBV7-2 and TRBJ1-1; TRBD1 matches at 8 bases. Per germline, CDR1 SGHTA and CDR2 FQGNSA. This CDR3 has 13 residues. The V and J ends lost 3 bases and 5 bases, in that order; junction bases with no gene match: 2. The CDR3 here is CASSLDRVTEAFF. CDR3 nucleotides: TGTGCCAGCAGCTTGGACAGGGTAACTGAAGCTTTCTTT.